The 27 T cell receptor beta chains presented below share a single source sample, sequenced in a study of T cell repertoires in cytomegalovirus infection. TCRdb reprocessed the reads with MiXCR, giving one entry per CDR3 protein. This sample has about 250,000 distinct CDR3 sequences, with under 8.5% found just once. The source material was PBMCs. The receptors derive from a human donor in good health (CMV status not recorded). Some clones in this sample may be carry-over from other donors' samples.

Ten or more counts support this clonotype. CDR3 sequence reads: CASSETTRGEPQHF. In nucleotides, the CDR3 is TGTGCCAGCAGTGAAACCACCAGGGGTGAGCCCCAGCATTTT. The J gene is TRBJ1-5, the V gene TRBV2; D possibly corresponds to TRBD1 (6 bases). The germline gives CDR1 SNHLY, CDR2 FYNNEI. The germline V and J ends were trimmed by 2 bases and 8 bases, with 13 bases remaining between them. This CDR3 is 14 amino acids long.

Many counts were recorded for this clonotype. V is TRBV12-5 and J is TRBJ2-3, with D tentatively TRBD1 or TRBD2 (5 bases each). Trimming left V 6 bases short and J 4 bases short, with 14 bases between. Germline V gene lookup returns CDR1 LGHNT and CDR2 FRNRAP. The CDR3 has 14 residues. The DNA of the CDR3 is TGTGCTAGTGGACCGGGACCCCTGCCAGATACGCAGTATTTT. Amino acids: CASGPGPLPDTQYF. Full variable domain (remainder filled in from reference TRBV12-5 and TRBJ2-3): DARVTQTPRHKVTEMGQEVTMRCQPILGHNTVFWYRQTMMQGLELLAYFRNRAPLDDSGMPKDRFSAEMPDATLATLKIQPSEPRDSAVYFCASGPGPLPDTQYFGPGTRLTVL.

This clonotype was observed many times. The CDR3 loop reads CASTEGGGGPHNEQFF. DNA for the CDR3: TGTGCCAGCACCGAGGGTGGGGGGGGGCCCCACAATGAGCAGTTCTTC. The rearrangement links TRBV6-6 to TRBJ2-1, with D possibly TRBD2 on 7 matching bases. CDR3 length equals 16 residues. Germline-derived CDR1 and CDR2 are MNHNY and SVGAGI (reference sequence). Trimming pared 7 bases from V and 5 bases from J, leaving 21 bases between.

This clonotype was observed at least ten times. The chain employs TRBV9 and TRBJ2-6; the D gene is possibly TRBD1 (6 bases). V lost 4 bases and J lost 0, with 11 bases in between. The CDR3 is 16 residues long. From germline, CDR1 is SGDLS and CDR2 YYNGEE. The CDR3 loop is CASSTGHLSGANVLTF. In nucleotides, the CDR3 is TGTGCCAGCAGCACGGGACATCTCTCTGGGGCCAACGTCCTGACTTTC.

This clonotype was seen repeatedly, ten times or more. This chain joins TRBV6-6 and TRBJ1-6, with a weak D call TRBD1 (5 bases). The CDR3 covers 17 residues. Trimming stripped 0 bases from V and 5 bases from J, with 14 bases between. Germline values: CDR1 MNHNY, CDR2 SVGAGI (reference sequence). In nucleotides, the CDR3 is TGTGCCAGCAGTTACTCGTCAGGGTCTCGGGATAATTCACCCCTCCACTTT. Translation gives CASSYSSGSRDNSPLHF.

This clonotype was observed many times. The V call is TRBV5-6, the J call TRBJ1-1; the D gene is possibly TRBD1 (5 bases). This CDR3 spans 13 amino acids. Germline V gives CDR1 SGHDT, CDR2 YYEEEE. V lost 3 bases to trimming and J lost 4 bases, with 10 bases between them. CDR3 region: CASSSVGVTEAFF. Written as DNA, the CDR3 is TGTGCCAGCAGCTCCGTAGGGGTCACTGAAGCTTTCTTT.

This clonotype was detected many times. The chain links TRBV5-1 to TRBJ2-5; TRBD2 matches 8 bases. The germline gives CDR1 SGHRS, CDR2 YFSETQ. The V gene end was trimmed by 1 base and the J gene end by 2 bases; junction bases not matched to a gene: 7. The CDR3 length is 16 residues. CDR3 DNA: TGCGCCAGCAGCTTGAGTCCGGGGGGGAGACAAGAGACCCAGTACTTC. Protein: CASSLSPGGRQETQYF.

This clonotype has a count of ten or more. In DNA form, the CDR3 reads TGTGCCAGCAGTTCGGCGATCCAGGGGTATCAGCCCCAGCATTTT. It translates to CASSSAIQGYQPQHF. The genes are TRBV28 and TRBJ1-5, with D tentatively TRBD1 (6 bases). The V end was cut by 4 bases, the J end by 5 bases, with 15 bases between. Germline CDR1 and CDR2: MDHEN and SYDVKM. This CDR3 contains 15 residues. The complete variable domain, with remaining parts taken from reference TRBV28 and TRBJ1-5, reads DVKVTQSSRYLVKRTGEKVFLECVQDMDHENMFWYRQDPGLGLRLIYFSYDVKMKEKGDIPEGYSVSREKKERFSLILESASTNQTSMYLCASSSAIQGYQPQHFGDGTRLSIL.

This clonotype was counted many times. The rearrangement uses TRBV19 and TRBJ1-5; 7 positions agree with TRBD1. The CDR3 is made up of 17 amino acids. Trimming removed 6 bases from V and 2 bases from J; junction bases left unmatched: 13. Per the germline V gene, CDR1 is LNHDA and CDR2 is SQIVND (reference sequence). CDR3 in amino acids: CASRPPGGQYGNQPQHF. The CDR3 bases are TGTGCCAGTAGACCCCCGGGGGGACAGTACGGCAATCAGCCCCAGCATTTT.

This clonotype was seen repeatedly, ten times or more. The J gene is TRBJ1-5, the V gene TRBV28, with 8 bases aligning to TRBD1. The junction had 4 bases not matched to a gene; V was cut back by 6 bases and J by 0 bases. The CDR3 runs to 15 residues. The germline gives CDR1 MDHEN, CDR2 SYDVKM. CDR3 sequence reads: CASRRDRNSNQPQHF. The CDR3 DNA sequence: TGTGCCAGCAGGAGGGACAGGAATAGCAATCAGCCCCAGCATTTT.

This clonotype was observed many times. The chain has TRBV29-1 and TRBJ2-3; D not certain. Trimming took 5 bases from V and 2 from J, leaving 8 bases between them. The CDR3 covers 12 residues. Germline V gene lookup returns CDR1 SQVTM and CDR2 ANQGSEA. Here the CDR3 DNA reads TGCAGCGTTAGACGAAACACAGATACGCAGTATTTT. This encodes CSVRRNTDTQYF.

The sample holds many counts of this clonotype. The V gene is TRBV7-9, the J gene TRBJ2-2, with 7 bases identical to TRBD1. CDR3 size: 15 residues. Trimming took 7 bases from V and 5 from J; bases not matched to a gene: 10. Germline CDR1 SEHNR, CDR2 FQNEAQ (reference sequence). The CDR3 protein is CASTRQGHRTGELFF. The CDR3 DNA reads TGTGCCAGCACCAGACAGGGACACAGGACCGGGGAGCTGTTTTTT.

This clonotype was counted at least ten times. The rearrangement links TRBV12-3 or TRBV12-4 to TRBJ2-1; D not certain. The ends were cut back, 2 bases at V and 3 bases at J, with 5 bases in the middle. This CDR3 spans 13 amino acids. The CDR3 sequence: CASSLFSYNEQFF. CDR3 DNA sequence: TGTGCCAGCAGTTTATTTAGCTACAATGAGCAGTTCTTC.

This clonotype was detected many times. The chain is built from TRBV12-5 and TRBJ2-1; a possible D gene is TRBD2 (6 bases). The CDR3 runs to 16 residues. V lost 3 bases and J lost 8, with 20 bases in between. Germline-derived CDR1 and CDR2 are LGHNT and FRNRAP. The CDR3 DNA follows: TGTGCTAGTGGTTTTGGTAGCGGTCTGCGGCGGCATGAGCAGTTCTTC. Encoded protein: CASGFGSGLRRHEQFF.

This clonotype was observed many times. The gene calls are TRBV25-1 and TRBJ2-1; D is unclear. This CDR3 contains 13 residues. The V end lost 1 base, the J end lost 10 bases, and 11 bases lay between the germline ends. The germline V gene encodes CDR1 MGHDK and CDR2 SYGVNS. The CDR3 DNA sequence: TGTGCCAGCAGTGAATTATCTTCCCGGGAGCAGTTCTTC. This gives the protein CASSELSSREQFF.

There are many counts of this clonotype. The J gene is TRBJ2-1, the V gene TRBV5-5; D is perhaps TRBD2 (6 bases). V was clipped by 4 bases and J by 10 bases, with 21 bases between them. Germline V CDR1 and CDR2: SGHKS, YYEKEE (reference sequence). The CDR3 consists of 15 residues. The CDR3 spells CASSHMGGVANEQFF. CDR3 DNA: TGTGCCAGCAGCCACATGGGCGGGGTTGCGAACGAGCAGTTCTTC. The full variable domain, its missing parts supplied by reference TRBV5-5 and TRBJ2-1, is DAGVTQSPTHLIKTRGQQVTLRCSPISGHKSVSWYQQVLGQGPQFIFQYYEKEERGRGNFPDRFSARQFPNYSSELNVNALLLGDSALYLCASSHMGGVANEQFFGPGTRLTVL.

This clonotype was seen repeatedly, ten times or more. The chain has TRBV28 and TRBJ1-1; a possible D gene is TRBD1 (5 bases). V was shortened by 11 bases and J by 11 bases, with 15 bases between the two germline ends. Germline V CDR1 and CDR2: MDHEN, SYDVKM. The CDR3 is made up of 10 amino acids. CDR3 residues: CAASGGAAFF. As DNA, the CDR3 is TGTGCCGCGTCGGGGGGAGCGGCTTTCTTT.

This clonotype was seen a handful of times. The chain uses TRBV15 and TRBJ2-3; 7 nucleotides align to TRBD1. The CDR3 extends over 15 amino acids. V was clipped by 4 bases and J by 1 base; unmatched bases: 5. Germline CDR1 is LNHNV and CDR2 is YYDKDF (reference sequence). The CDR3 here is CATSTRTGRTDTQYF. The CDR3 nucleotides read TGTGCCACCAGCACCAGGACAGGCCGCACAGATACGCAGTATTTT.

The J gene is TRBJ1-2, the V gene TRBV28, with D possibly TRBD1 on 5 matching bases. Trimming pared 4 bases from V and 10 bases from J, leaving 10 bases between. Germline values: CDR1 MDHEN, CDR2 SYDVKM. The CDR3 is 11 amino acids. CDR3 coding DNA: TGTGCCAGCAGTTCCAGGGTTGACTACACCTTC. It specifies CASSSRVDYTF.

This clonotype was recorded many times. The rearrangement joins TRBV4-2 to TRBJ1-2; perhaps TRBD1 as D (6 bases). V gave up 4 bases and J gave up 0 bases, with 12 bases separating them. This CDR3 spans 15 amino acids. Germline CDR1 reads LGHNA; CDR2 reads YNFKEQ. The DNA of the CDR3 is TGTGCCAGCAGCCCCAGGACAGATTCTAACTATGGCTACACCTTC. It is translated as CASSPRTDSNYGYTF.

The table lists this clonotype with many counts. V and J are TRBV4-2 and TRBJ1-1; D uncertain. CDR3 length equals 14 residues. Germline CDR1 LGHNA, CDR2 YNFKEQ. V lost 2 bases and J lost 3, with 10 bases in between. The CDR3 DNA reads TGTGCCAGCAGCCAAAGGATGCGGGACACTGAAGCTTTCTTT. This translates into CASSQRMRDTEAFF.

This clonotype was observed a handful of times. The V gene is TRBV20-1, the J gene TRBJ2-1; 8 bases map to TRBD2. The ends lost 7 bases at V and 12 bases at J; junction bases unmatched: 14. The germline V gene encodes CDR1 DFQATT and CDR2 SNEGSKA (reference sequence). There are 13 residues in the CDR3. The CDR3 DNA reads TGCAGTGTCTCTTTGCGGGGGGCAACAGGGCAGTTCTTC. Translated, it gives CSVSLRGATGQFF.

This clonotype was recorded at least ten times. This chain connects TRBV7-2 to TRBJ1-2; tentatively, D is TRBD1 (6 bases). The CDR3 runs to 15 residues. Trimming pared 5 bases from V and 7 bases from J, leaving 20 bases between. CDR1 SGHTA and CDR2 FQGNSA come from the germline V gene. The CDR3 region is CASSARRGGASGYTF. The CDR3 DNA follows: TGTGCCAGCAGCGCCCGGAGGGGGGGTGCTAGTGGCTACACCTTC. The full variable domain, with the rest looked up from reference TRBV7-2 and TRBJ1-2, is GAGVSQSPSNKVTEKGKDVELRCDPISGHTALYWYRQSLGQGLEFLIYFQGNSAPDKSGLPSDRFSAERTGGSVSTLTIQRTQQEDSAVYLCASSARRGGASGYTFGSGTRLTVV.

About this clonotype itself: A much larger clone lies a single base off, so this may be a read error. In nucleotides, the CDR3 is TGTGCCAGCAATGTGCGACCGACTGAAGCTTTCTTT. This codes for CASNVRPTEAFF. This chain connects TRBV6-4 to TRBJ1-1; D gene ambiguous. Germline CDR1 MRHNA, CDR2 SNTAGT. CDR3 length: 12 amino acids. Deletions cut 7 bases from V and 5 bases from J, with 11 bases between.

At least ten counts were recorded for this clonotype. The chain links TRBV11-2 to TRBJ2-5, with no clear D. Germline loops: CDR1 SGHAT, CDR2 FQNNGV. The CDR3 runs to 14 residues. V was pared by 7 bases and J by 2 bases, with 14 bases between. The CDR3 region is CASTPVGPQETQYF. The CDR3 coding sequence is TGTGCCAGCACACCTGTGGGCCCGCAAGAGACCCAGTACTTC.

Here the CDR3 reads CASSLNEAQGLTSTDTQYF. CDR3 bases: TGTGCCAGCAGCTTGAATGAGGCGCAGGGCCTTACTAGCACAGATACGCAGTATTTT. V is TRBV9 and J is TRBJ2-3, with a weak D call TRBD1 (5 bases). This CDR3 contains 19 residues. Trimming took 4 bases from V and 0 from J, leaving 24 bases between them. The V gene's germline CDR1 is SGDLS and CDR2 YYNGEE.

This clonotype was picked up many times. J is TRBJ1-4 and V is TRBV10-1; D is possibly TRBD1 (6 bases). V gave up 2 bases and J gave up 4 bases, with 11 bases separating them. Germline assignment: CDR1 WNHNN and CDR2 SYGVQD (reference sequence). The CDR3 is made up of 15 amino acids. The CDR3 DNA follows: TGCGCCAGCAGTGAGGGGACACGGATTAATGAAAAACTGTTTTTT. This encodes CASSEGTRINEKLFF.